This TCR beta chain was documented in a study of T cell repertoires in cytomegalovirus infection. Across the study: Newly reported HLA-C-restricted and thoroughly characterized HLA-B-restricted CMV epitopes were employed. Indications came from public TCR beta signatures; they pointed to CMV infection and to a matching HLA type. Study-level results: Clonotype analysis showed dominance of the ex vivo response by HLA-C-restricted CMV-specific TCR beta clonotypes.

In germline, CDR1 is MNHNY, CDR2 SVGAGI (reference sequence). CDR3 size: 14 residues. V was shortened by 2 bases and J by 5 bases, with 12 bases between the two germline ends. TCRdb reprocessed the reads via MiXCR and lists one record per CDR3 protein. Among around 50,000 distinct CDR3 sequences listed, 20% were seen once. This clonotype has only a few counts. Its specificity is unknown. The source material was CD8+ T cells from cultured PBMCs, sampled from culture after CMV antigen stimulation. V and J are TRBV6-6 and TRBJ1-2; D not resolved. This sequence was found in a human donor in good health (CMV status not recorded). Some clones in this sample may be carry-over from other donors' samples. This chain's CDR3 is CASSYGEGTYGYTF. The CDR3 region has the DNA TGTGCCAGCAGTTACGGGGAGGGCACGTATGGCTACACCTTC.